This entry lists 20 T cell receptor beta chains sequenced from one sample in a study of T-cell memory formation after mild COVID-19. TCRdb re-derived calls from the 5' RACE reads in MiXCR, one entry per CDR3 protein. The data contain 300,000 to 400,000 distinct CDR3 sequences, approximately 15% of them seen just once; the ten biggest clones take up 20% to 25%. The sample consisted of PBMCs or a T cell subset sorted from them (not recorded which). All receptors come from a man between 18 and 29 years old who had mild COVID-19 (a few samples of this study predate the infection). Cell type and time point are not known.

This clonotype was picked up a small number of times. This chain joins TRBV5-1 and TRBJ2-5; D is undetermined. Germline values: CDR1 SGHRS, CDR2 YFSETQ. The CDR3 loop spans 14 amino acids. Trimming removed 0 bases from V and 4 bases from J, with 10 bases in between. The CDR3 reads CASSLEARSETQYF. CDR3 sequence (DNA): TGCGCCAGCAGCTTGGAGGCGAGGTCAGAGACCCAGTACTTC.

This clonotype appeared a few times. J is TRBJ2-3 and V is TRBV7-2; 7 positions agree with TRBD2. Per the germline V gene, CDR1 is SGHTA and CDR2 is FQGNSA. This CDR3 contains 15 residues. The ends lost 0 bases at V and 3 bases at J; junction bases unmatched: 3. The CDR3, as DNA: TGTGCCAGCAGCTTAGCAGCGGGGACGACAGATACGCAGTATTTT. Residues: CASSLAAGTTDTQYF.

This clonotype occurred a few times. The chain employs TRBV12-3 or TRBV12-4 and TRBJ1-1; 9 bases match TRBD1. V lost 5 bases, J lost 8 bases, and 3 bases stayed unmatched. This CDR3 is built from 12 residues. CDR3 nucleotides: TGTGCCAGCAGTGAACAGGGGGCGGAAGCTTTCTTT. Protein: CASSEQGAEAFF.

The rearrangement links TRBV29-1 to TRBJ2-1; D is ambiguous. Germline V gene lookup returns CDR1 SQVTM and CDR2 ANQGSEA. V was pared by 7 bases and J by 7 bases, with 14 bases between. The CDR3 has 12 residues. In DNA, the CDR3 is TGCAGCGGTCAAGGGCCCCGTAATGAGCAGTTCTTC. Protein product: CSGQGPRNEQFF.

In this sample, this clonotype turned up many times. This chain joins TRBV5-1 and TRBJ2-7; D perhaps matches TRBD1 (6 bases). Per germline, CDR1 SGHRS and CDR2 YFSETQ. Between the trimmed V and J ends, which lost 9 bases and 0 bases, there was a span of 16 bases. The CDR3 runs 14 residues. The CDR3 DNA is TGCGCCACCTCGCGACAGGCCTCCTCCTACGAGCAGTACTTC. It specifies CATSRQASSYEQYF.

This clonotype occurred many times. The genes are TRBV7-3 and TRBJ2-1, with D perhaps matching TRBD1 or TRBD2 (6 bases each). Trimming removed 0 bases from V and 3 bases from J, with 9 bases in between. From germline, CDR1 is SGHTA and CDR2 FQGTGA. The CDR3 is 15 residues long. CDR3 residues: CASSLTGGLYNEQFF. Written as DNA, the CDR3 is TGTGCCAGCAGCTTAACCGGGGGCCTCTACAATGAGCAGTTCTTC.

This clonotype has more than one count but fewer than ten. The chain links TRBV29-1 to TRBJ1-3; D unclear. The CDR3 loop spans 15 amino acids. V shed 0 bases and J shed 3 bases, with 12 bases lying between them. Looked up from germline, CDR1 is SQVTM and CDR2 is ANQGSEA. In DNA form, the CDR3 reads TGCAGCGTTGAAGATTGGAAAGTGGGTGGAAACACCATATATTTT. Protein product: CSVEDWKVGGNTIYF. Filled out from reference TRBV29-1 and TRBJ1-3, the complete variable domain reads SAVISQKPSRDICQRGTSLTIQCQVDSQVTMMFWYRQQPGQSLTLIATANQGSEATYESGFVIDKFPISRPNLTFSTLTVSNMSPEDSSIYLCSVEDWKVGGNTIYFGEGSWLTVV.

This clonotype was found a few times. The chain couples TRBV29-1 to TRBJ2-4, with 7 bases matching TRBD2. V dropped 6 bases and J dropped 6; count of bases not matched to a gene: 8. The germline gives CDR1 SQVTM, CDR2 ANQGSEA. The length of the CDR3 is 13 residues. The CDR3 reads CSVVGGMRNIQYF. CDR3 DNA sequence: TGCAGCGTCGTGGGGGGGATGAGAAACATTCAGTACTTC.

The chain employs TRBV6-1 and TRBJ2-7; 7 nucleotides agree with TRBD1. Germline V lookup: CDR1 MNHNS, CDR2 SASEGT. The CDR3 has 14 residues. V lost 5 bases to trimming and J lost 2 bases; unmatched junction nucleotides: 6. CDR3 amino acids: CASSQGVRPYEQYF. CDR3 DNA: TGTGCCAGCAGTCAGGGGGTCCGTCCCTACGAGCAGTACTTC.

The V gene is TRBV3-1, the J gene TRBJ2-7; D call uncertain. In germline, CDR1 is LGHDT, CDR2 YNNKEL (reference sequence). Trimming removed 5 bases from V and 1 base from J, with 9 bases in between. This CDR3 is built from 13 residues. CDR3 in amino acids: CASSASLSYEQYF. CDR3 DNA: TGTGCCAGCAGCGCCAGTCTGTCCTACGAGCAGTACTTC.

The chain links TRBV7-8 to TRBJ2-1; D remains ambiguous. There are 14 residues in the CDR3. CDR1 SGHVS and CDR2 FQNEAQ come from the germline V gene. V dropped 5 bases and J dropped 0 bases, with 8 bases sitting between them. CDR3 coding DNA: TGTGCCAGCAGCCCACAGTACTCCTACAATGAGCAGTTCTTC. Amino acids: CASSPQYSYNEQFF.

The CDR3 sequence is CASSHLSAETQYF. The CDR3 DNA is TGTGCCAGCAGCCACCTGTCCGCGGAGACCCAGTACTTC. The J gene is TRBJ2-5, the V gene TRBV3-1; D not certain. V lost 3 bases and J lost 5, with 10 bases in between. This CDR3 spans 13 amino acids. CDR1 and CDR2 from the germline V gene are LGHDT and YNNKEL (reference sequence).

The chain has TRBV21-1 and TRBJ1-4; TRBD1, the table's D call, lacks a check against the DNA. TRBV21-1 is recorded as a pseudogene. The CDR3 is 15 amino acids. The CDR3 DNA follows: TGTGCCAGCAGCAAAGAGTGGGGACGTTGTGAAAAACTGTTTTTT. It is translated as CASSKEWGRCEKLFF.

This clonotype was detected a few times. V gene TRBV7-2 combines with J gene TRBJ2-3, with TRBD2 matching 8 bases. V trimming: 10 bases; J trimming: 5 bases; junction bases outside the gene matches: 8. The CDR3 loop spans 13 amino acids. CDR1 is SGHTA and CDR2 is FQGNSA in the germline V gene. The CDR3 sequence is CATLRGAGDTQYF. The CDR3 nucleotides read TGTGCCACCCTGCGGGGGGCAGGAGATACGCAGTATTTT.

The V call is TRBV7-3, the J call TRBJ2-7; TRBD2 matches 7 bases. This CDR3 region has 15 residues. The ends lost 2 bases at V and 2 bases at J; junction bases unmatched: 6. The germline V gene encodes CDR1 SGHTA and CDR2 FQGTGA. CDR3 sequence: CASSLGPGGTYEQYF. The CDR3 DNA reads TGTGCCAGCAGCTTAGGTCCCGGGGGGACCTACGAGCAGTACTTC. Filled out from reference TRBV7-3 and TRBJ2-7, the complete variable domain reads GAGVSQTPSNKVTEKGKYVELRCDPISGHTALYWYRQSLGQGPEFLIYFQGTGAADDSGLPNDRFFAVRPEGSVSTLKIQRTERGDSAVYLCASSLGPGGTYEQYFGPGTRLTVT.

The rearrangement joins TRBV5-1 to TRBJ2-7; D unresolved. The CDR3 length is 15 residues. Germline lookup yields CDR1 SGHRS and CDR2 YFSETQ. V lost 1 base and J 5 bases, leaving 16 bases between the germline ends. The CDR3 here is CASSLFNSATNEQYF. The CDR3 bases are TGCGCCAGCAGCTTGTTTAACAGCGCGACGAACGAGCAGTACTTC.

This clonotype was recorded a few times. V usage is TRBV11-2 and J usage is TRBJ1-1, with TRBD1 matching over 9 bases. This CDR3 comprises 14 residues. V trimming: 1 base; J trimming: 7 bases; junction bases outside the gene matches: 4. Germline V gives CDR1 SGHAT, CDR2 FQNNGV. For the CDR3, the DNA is TGTGCCAGCAGCTTAGGGACAGGGGCTGTTGAAGCTTTCTTT. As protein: CASSLGTGAVEAFF.

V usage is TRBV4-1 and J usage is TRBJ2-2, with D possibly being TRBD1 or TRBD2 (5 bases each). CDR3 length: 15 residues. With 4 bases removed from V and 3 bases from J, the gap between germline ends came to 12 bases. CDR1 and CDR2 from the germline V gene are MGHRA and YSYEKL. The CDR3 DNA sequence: TGCGCCAGCAGCCGAGGGACGGATTACACCGGGGAGCTGTTTTTT. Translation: CASSRGTDYTGELFF.

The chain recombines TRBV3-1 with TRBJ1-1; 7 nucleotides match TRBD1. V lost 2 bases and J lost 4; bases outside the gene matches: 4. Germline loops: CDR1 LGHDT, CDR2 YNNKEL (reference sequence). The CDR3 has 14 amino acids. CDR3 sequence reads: CASSQTQGSTEAFF. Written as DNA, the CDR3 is TGTGCCAGCAGCCAAACACAGGGGTCCACTGAAGCTTTCTTT.

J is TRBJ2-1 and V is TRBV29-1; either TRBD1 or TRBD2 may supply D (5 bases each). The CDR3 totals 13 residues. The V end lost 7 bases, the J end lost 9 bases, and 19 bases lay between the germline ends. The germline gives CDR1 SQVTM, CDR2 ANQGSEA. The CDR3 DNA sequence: TGCAGCGCGGGGCTAGGTCCTTTCGGTGAGCAGTTCTTC. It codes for CSAGLGPFGEQFF.